This T cell receptor (beta chain) was recorded in a study of cytomegalovirus exposure and HLA in healthy donors. Study findings and constraints: A prior analysis recorded that most TCR beta V segments were productive about 87% or about 30% of the time.

As for this clone: The antigen remains unidentified.

PCR employed 60 Vbeta and 13 Jbeta primers. TCRdb's table, derived via immunoSEQ multiplex PCR, lists solely in-frame clones and lacks some. Among over 110,000 clones listed, 82% were seen once. CDR3 size: 15 residues. Between the trimmed V and J ends, which lost 3 bases and 6 bases, there was a span of 12 bases. The germline CDR1 and CDR2 sequences are MDHEN and SYDVKM. Sequenced: PBMCs. This clonotype was obtained from a male donor in good health and CMV-seronegative. The chain carries TRBV28 and TRBJ1-6; D is perhaps TRBD1 (6 bases). CDR3 DNA: TGTGCCAGCAGTTTGTACAGGGCCTCTAATTCACCCCTCCACTTT. It encodes CASSLYRASNSPLHF.